Listed here are 18 T cell receptor beta chains from one sample, sequenced in a study of tumor and adjacent non-tumor tissue in lung cancer. TCRbeta libraries were built with three rounds of nested PCR, modified from ARM-PCR. TCRdb reprocessed the multiplex PCR reads with MiXCR, giving one entry per CDR3 protein. This table has some 71,000 distinct CDR3 sequences, over 60% appearing once. This sample's RNA came from whole unsorted tissue. Sequenced material: lung tumor tissue. The receptors originated from a woman aged 40 to 55 with non-small cell lung cancer.

The chain recombines TRBV6-1 with TRBJ1-4, with D hard to call. Germline CDR1 and CDR2: MNHNS and SASEGT. Trimming took 7 bases from V and 5 from J, leaving 14 bases between them. This CDR3 has 14 amino acids. This CDR3 reads CASNKGEKNEKLFF. CDR3 in DNA: TGTGCCAGCAACAAAGGAGAGAAAAATGAAAAACTGTTTTTT.

This clonotype was seen more than once but under ten times. The junction differs from germline at one of its ends, possibly a read error. The rearrangement joins TRBV11-2 to TRBJ1-4; D remains ambiguous. The CDR3 length is 19 residues. Per the germline V gene, CDR1 is SGHAT and CDR2 is FQNNGV. CDR3 coding DNA: TGTGCCGGCAGCTCCAACTTGAAGGTAGCCCCAAGGGCTAATGAAAAACTGTTTTTT. Amino acids: CAGSSNLKVAPRANEKLFF.

Turning to this clonotype: A read error may produce the germline difference seen at one junction end. CDR3 in DNA: TGTGCCAACAGCTTAGCCTCGGGGAATAATTCATCCCCCCACTTT. This codes for CANSLASGNNSSPHF. This chain links TRBV11-2 with TRBJ1-6, with D uncertain. This CDR3 is 15 amino acids long. The V gene's germline CDR1 is SGHAT and CDR2 FQNNGV.

With regard to this clonotype: In this CDR3 the conserved last residue, phenylalanine or tryptophan, is missing, so a read error is likely. The chain recombines TRBV5-1 with TRBJ2-2; 13 positions match TRBD2. This CDR3 has 17 residues. Looked up from germline, CDR1 is SGHRS and CDR2 is YFSETQ. As DNA, the CDR3 is TGCGCCAGCAGCTGGACTAGCGGGAGCCCGAACACCGGGAAGCTGTTTTCT. Its translation is CASSWTSGSPNTGKLFS.

The rearrangement joins TRBV5-1 to TRBJ2-3; D gene unclear. In germline, CDR1 is SGHRS, CDR2 YFSETQ. The CDR3 is 14 amino acids. V was trimmed by 2 bases and J by 6 bases, leaving 13 bases between them. The CDR3 spells CASSFFKSWDTQYF. CDR3 DNA sequence: TGCGCCAGCAGCTTTTTCAAGAGCTGGGATACGCAGTATTTT.

Many counts were recorded for this clonotype. V and J are TRBV11-3 and TRBJ2-1; D is undetermined. The germline CDR1 and CDR2 sequences are SGHNT and YENEEA. V was shortened by 1 base and J by 7 bases, with 8 bases between the two germline ends. The CDR3 is 13 residues long. In DNA form, the CDR3 reads TGTGCCAGCAGCTTAGCCCAGGTTAATGAGCAGTTCTTC. Its protein is CASSLAQVNEQFF.

The chain uses TRBV6-5 and TRBJ2-7; perhaps TRBD2 as D (6 bases). Germline values: CDR1 MNHEY, CDR2 SVGAGI. The V end was cut by 6 bases, the J end by 3 bases, with 21 bases between. The CDR3 length is 16 residues. The CDR3 region is CASRPPVELASYEQYF. The CDR3 DNA reads as TGTGCCAGCAGGCCGCCCGTGGAGCTAGCGAGCTACGAGCAGTACTTC.

A note on this clonotype: An end of the junction differs from the germline gene, which may be a read error. V usage is TRBV30 and J usage is TRBJ2-1, with D unresolved. Germline assignment: CDR1 GTSNPN and CDR2 SVGIG (reference sequence). The CDR3 length is 11 residues. The chain's CDR3 is CVWSKTDEQFF. DNA of the CDR3: TGTGTCTGGAGTAAGACGGATGAGCAGTTCTTC.

Details on this clonotype: An end of the junction differs from the germline gene, which may be a read error. This sequence joins TRBV6-6 and TRBJ2-5, with 8 positions matching TRBD1. From germline, CDR1 is MNHNY and CDR2 SVGAGI (reference sequence). The CDR3 is made up of 14 amino acids. Here the CDR3 reads CTSRAGGAGKTQYF. The CDR3 nucleotides are TGTACCAGCAGAGCAGGGGGCGCCGGGAAGACCCAGTACTTC.

This clonotype has just a few counts. A much larger clone differs from this one at a single base, so this may be a read error. The rearrangement uses TRBV5-4 and TRBJ2-7, with TRBD1 identical over 7 bases. CDR3 size: 13 residues. CDR1 and CDR2 from the germline V gene are SGHNT and YYREEE (reference sequence). The CDR3 nucleotides are TGTACCAGCAGCCAGGACAGGTTGGGCGAGCAGTACTTC. As protein: CTSSQDRLGEQYF. Full variable domain (rest looked up from reference TRBV5-4 and TRBJ2-7): ETGVTQSPTHLIKTRGQQVTLRCSSQSGHNTVSWYQQALGQGPQFIFQYYREEENGRGNFPPRFSGLQFPNYSSELNVNALELDDSALYLCTSSQDRLGEQYFGPGTRLTVT.

Notes on this clonotype: A read error may account for a junction end that differs from germline. This chain joins TRBV20-1 and TRBJ1-5, with TRBD1 as a possible D gene (5 bases). CDR1 DFQATT and CDR2 SNEGSKA come from the germline V gene (reference sequence). CDR3 length: 14 amino acids. CDR3 bases: TGCAGCGCTAGAGATCTCAGAGGCAGGGAGCCCCAGCATTTT. This codes for CSARDLRGREPQHF.

This clonotype was counted many times. V is TRBV20-1 and J is TRBJ2-7; 9 positions agree with TRBD2. From germline, CDR1 is DFQATT and CDR2 SNEGSKA (reference sequence). This CDR3 is 15 amino acids long. The J segment lost 0 bases and the V segment lost 0 bases, leaving 3 bases of the junction unmatched. CDR3 loop: CSARDLTSGSYEQYF. The CDR3 DNA reads as TGCAGTGCTAGAGACTTGACTAGCGGCTCCTACGAGCAGTACTTC.

Note on this clonotype: The junction differs from germline at one of its ends, possibly a read error. This sequence joins TRBV10-2 and TRBJ1-1; D remains unclear. Per the germline V gene, CDR1 is WSHSY and CDR2 is SAAADI. There are 12 residues in the CDR3. The CDR3 here is CASGRGSTEAFF. CDR3 nucleotides: TGCGCCAGCGGGCGTGGGAGCACTGAGGCTTTCTTT.

In the case of this clonotype: An end of the junction differs from the germline gene, which may be a read error. The chain employs TRBV23-1 and TRBJ2-7; D remains unclear. TRBV23-1 is flagged as an ORF with uncertain function. The CDR3 is 13 residues long. CDR3 coding DNA: TGCGTCAGCAGTCAATCACTAACCTACGAGCAGTACTTC. It codes for CVSSQSLTYEQYF.

On this clonotype: The final CDR3 position lacks the conserved phenylalanine or tryptophan, pointing to a likely read error. The J gene is TRBJ2-3, the V gene TRBV6-1, with 7 bases identical to TRBD1. The V segment lost 2 bases and the J segment 1 base; nucleotides outside the gene matches: 6. CDR1 and CDR2 from the germline V gene are MNHNS and SASEGT. The CDR3 loop spans 16 amino acids. CDR3 coding DNA: TGTGCCAGCAGTGAACGTCGGACAGGACGCACAGATACGCAGTATTTG. As protein: CASSERRTGRTDTQYL.

A remark on this clonotype: This could be a read error, since a much larger clone is one nucleotide away. The chain combines TRBV10-3 with TRBJ2-1; D might be TRBD1 (6 bases). CDR3 size: 17 residues. Trimming cost V 1 base and J 3 bases, with 16 bases left between them. Germline loops: CDR1 ENHRY, CDR2 SYGVKD. The CDR3, as DNA: TGTGCCATCAGTGAGTTCGGGCTAGAGGGGGACTACAATGAGCAGTTCTTC. Residues: CAISEFGLEGDYNEQFF.

The chain is built from TRBV20-1 and TRBJ2-4, with no clear D. The CDR3 loop spans 14 amino acids. CDR1 DFQATT and CDR2 SNEGSKA come from the germline V gene (reference sequence). V was cut by 1 base and J by 8 bases, with 15 bases left in between. Written as DNA, the CDR3 is TGCAGTGCTAGAGCGACCGGGCCACAATACATTCAGTACTTC. Amino acid sequence: CSARATGPQYIQYF.

Worth noting for this clonotype: The junction departs from the called germline gene at one end, perhaps through a read error. V gene TRBV11-3 combines with J gene TRBJ2-1, with no clear D. Germline CDR1 reads SGHNT; CDR2 reads YENEEA. The CDR3 is 16 residues long. The CDR3 region has the DNA TGTGCCAGCAGCTTCCATCACAGTCTTGCCTTCAATGAGCACTTCTTC. As protein: CASSFHHSLAFNEHFF.